This record covers a single T cell receptor beta chain. Its specificity is not known. Deletions cut 5 bases from V and 6 bases from J, with 26 bases between. The CDR3 sequence is 18 residues long. Germline CDR1 is SEHNR and CDR2 is FQNEAQ (reference sequence). Vbeta (60) and Jbeta (13) primers were used in the PCR. The assay was immunoSEQ multiplex PCR, and TCRdb's table has in-frame clones only and misses some. The table lists about 230,000 clones, around four fifths of them singletons. These data belong to a study of cytomegalovirus exposure and HLA in healthy donors. Study conclusions and caveats: It was only CMV serostatus that was available as immune exposure information. Most of the TCR beta V segments (in an earlier analysis) were productive either about 87% or about 30% of the time.

The clonotype originates from a woman in her thirties or forties in good health and CMV-seronegative. The rearrangement uses TRBV7-9 and TRBJ2-1; a possible D gene is TRBD1 (6 bases). Sequencing was done on a sample of PBMCs. Here the CDR3 reads CASSPLLAPLTGINEQFF. The DNA for the CDR3 is TGTGCCAGCAGCCCCCTCCTGGCGCCTTTAACAGGGATCAATGAGCAGTTCTTC.